Listed below are T cell receptor beta chains from one sample, sequenced in a study of blood T cell repertoires in COVID-19. Only in-frame clones appear in the TCRdb table, and some are missing; sequencing was by immunoSEQ multiplex PCR. The sample has hundreds of thousands of clones, more than 75% seen once. The sample comprised peripheral blood. Every receptor here comes from a woman in her fifties or sixties with active or convalescent COVID-19. Both conserved end residues are part of each CDR3. A D gene is named only where the DNA matches it firmly. Rows may omit the clone size; those that give it use once, few, many or a size class.

abundance: NA
d_gene: NA
len: 17
j_gene: TRBJ1-3
v_gene: TRBV3-1/TRBV3-2
CDR3nt: TGTGCCAGCAGCCCCCGGCAAGGGAGCCGCTCTGGAAACACCATATATTTT
CDR3aa: CASSPRQGSRSGNTIYF

abundance: NA
d_gene: TRBD1
len: 12
j_gene: TRBJ2-1
v_gene: TRBV5-4
CDR3nt: TGTGCCAGCAGCTCAACAGGGGATGAGCAGTTCTTC
CDR3aa: CASSSTGDEQFF

abundance: NA
d_gene: TRBD1
len: 15
j_gene: TRBJ1-3
v_gene: TRBV6-6
CDR3nt: TGTGCCAGCAGTTTCACCGGGACAGGGGCAAACACCATATATTTT
CDR3aa: CASSFTGTGANTIYF

abundance: NA
d_gene: TRBD1
len: 15
j_gene: TRBJ1-3
v_gene: TRBV5-1
CDR3nt: TGCGCCAGCAGCTCGAGACCGGGACAGGGAAACACCATATATTTT
CDR3aa: CASSSRPGQGNTIYF

abundance: NA
d_gene: NA
len: 16
j_gene: TRBJ2-1
v_gene: TRBV5-1
CDR3nt: TGCGCCAGCAGCTTGTCCCCGGGACTGGATTACAATGAGCAGTTCTTC
CDR3aa: CASSLSPGLDYNEQFF

abundance: once
d_gene: TRBD2
len: 14
j_gene: TRBJ2-3
v_gene: TRBV7-3
CDR3nt: TGTGCCAGCAGCGCTAAAGCGGGAGCAGATACGCAGTATTTT
CDR3aa: CASSAKAGADTQYF

abundance: few
d_gene: NA
len: 12
j_gene: TRBJ2-5
v_gene: TRBV2
CDR3nt: TGTGCCAGCAGCTCAGGCAGGGGGACCCAGTACTTC
CDR3aa: CASSSGRGTQYF

abundance: NA
d_gene: TRBD1
len: 13
j_gene: TRBJ1-5
v_gene: TRBV28
CDR3nt: TGTGCCAGCAGGACAGGGTCGGGTCAGCCCCAGCATTTT
CDR3aa: CASRTGSGQPQHF

abundance: once
d_gene: TRBD1
len: 15
j_gene: TRBJ2-7
v_gene: TRBV5-5
CDR3nt: TGTGCCAGCAGCTTACTGGGACAGGCCTCCTACGAGCAGTACTTC
CDR3aa: CASSLLGQASYEQYF

abundance: NA
d_gene: NA
len: 17
j_gene: TRBJ2-3
v_gene: TRBV29-1
CDR3nt: TGCAGCGTTGAAGGGGTTTACGACAGGACATTCACAGATACGCAGTATTTT
CDR3aa: CSVEGVYDRTFTDTQYF

abundance: NA
d_gene: NA
len: 17
j_gene: TRBJ2-3
v_gene: TRBV7-8
CDR3nt: TGTGCCAGCAGCTTAGTACCCCACCAATTTCACGAGGATACGCAGTATTTT
CDR3aa: CASSLVPHQFHEDTQYF

abundance: NA
d_gene: TRBD1
len: 16
j_gene: TRBJ1-2
v_gene: TRBV5-4
CDR3nt: TGTGCCAGCAGCTCCCGACAGGGCTTTTTTAACTATGGCTACACCTTC
CDR3aa: CASSSRQGFFNYGYTF

abundance: NA
d_gene: NA
len: 14
j_gene: TRBJ1-2
v_gene: TRBV14
CDR3nt: TGTGCCAGCAGACCCTTTAGTTCTACCCATGGCTACACCTTC
CDR3aa: CASRPFSSTHGYTF

abundance: NA
d_gene: NA
len: 13
j_gene: TRBJ1-1
v_gene: TRBV27
CDR3nt: TGTGCCAGCAGTTGGGACTTGAACACTGAAGCTTTCTTT
CDR3aa: CASSWDLNTEAFF

abundance: NA
d_gene: NA
len: 11
j_gene: TRBJ1-2
v_gene: TRBV28
CDR3nt: TGTGCCAGCAGTTCCAAGGGGGGCTACACCTTC
CDR3aa: CASSSKGGYTF

abundance: NA
d_gene: NA
len: 15
j_gene: TRBJ1-3
v_gene: TRBV5-4
CDR3nt: TGTGCCAGCAGCTTGGCCGGAGGTTCTGGAAACACCATATATTTT
CDR3aa: CASSLAGGSGNTIYF

abundance: NA
d_gene: TRBD1
len: 17
j_gene: TRBJ1-5
v_gene: TRBV24-1
CDR3nt: TGTGCCACCAGTGCTCCACCCGACAGGGATAGCAATCAGCCCCAGCATTTT
CDR3aa: CATSAPPDRDSNQPQHF

abundance: NA
d_gene: NA
len: 15
j_gene: TRBJ1-3
v_gene: TRBV6-5
CDR3nt: TGTGCCAGCAGCGTGCAGGGGCACATCGGAAACACCATATATTTT
CDR3aa: CASSVQGHIGNTIYF

abundance: NA
d_gene: NA
len: 15
j_gene: TRBJ1-6
v_gene: TRBV21-1
CDR3nt: TGTGCCAGCAGCAAAGCGCTCCAGGGTAATTCACCCCTCCACTTT
CDR3aa: CASSKALQGNSPLHF

abundance: NA
d_gene: NA
len: 15
j_gene: TRBJ1-5
v_gene: TRBV4-1
CDR3nt: TGCGCCAGCAGCCAAGGGGACTCCTACAATCAGCCCCAGCATTTT
CDR3aa: CASSQGDSYNQPQHF

abundance: NA
d_gene: NA
len: 14
j_gene: TRBJ2-1
v_gene: TRBV10-3
CDR3nt: TGTGCCATCAGTTGGACAACCGTACACAATGAGCAGTTCTTC
CDR3aa: CAISWTTVHNEQFF

abundance: many
d_gene: TRBD2
len: 15
j_gene: TRBJ2-5
v_gene: TRBV4-3
CDR3nt: TGCGCCAGCAGCCGAGTACTAGCGGGGGGAGAGACCCAGTACTTC
CDR3aa: CASSRVLAGGETQYF

abundance: NA
d_gene: TRBD1
len: 15
j_gene: TRBJ2-2
v_gene: TRBV2
CDR3nt: TGTGCCAGCAGGGACAGGGGTTGGAACACCGGGGAGCTGTTTTTT
CDR3aa: CASRDRGWNTGELFF

abundance: NA
d_gene: TRBD2
len: 14
j_gene: TRBJ2-7
v_gene: TRBV7-3
CDR3nt: TGTGCCAGCAGCTGGGGACTAGGAACCTACGAGCAGTACTTC
CDR3aa: CASSWGLGTYEQYF

abundance: NA
d_gene: NA
len: 14
j_gene: TRBJ2-7
v_gene: TRBV30
CDR3nt: TGTGCCTGGAGCCCCGATTATATGGGGCCCGAGCAGTACTTC
CDR3aa: CAWSPDYMGPEQYF

abundance: NA
d_gene: NA
len: 13
j_gene: TRBJ1-5
v_gene: TRBV2
CDR3nt: TGTGCCAGCAGTTTAGGGGTTCAACAGCCCCAGCATTTT
CDR3aa: CASSLGVQQPQHF

abundance: NA
d_gene: NA
len: 13
j_gene: TRBJ1-2
v_gene: TRBV10-3
CDR3nt: TGTGCCATCACGGGGGTCCGACATGATGGCTACACCTTC
CDR3aa: CAITGVRHDGYTF

abundance: NA
d_gene: TRBD2
len: 14
j_gene: TRBJ2-1
v_gene: TRBV4-2
CDR3nt: TGTGCCAGCAGCCGACTAGCACTATACAATGAGCAGTTCTTC
CDR3aa: CASSRLALYNEQFF

abundance: NA
d_gene: TRBD1
len: 14
j_gene: TRBJ1-2
v_gene: TRBV6-5
CDR3nt: TGTGCCACCTCAAGGGGGCCAAGTAACTATGGCTACACCTTC
CDR3aa: CATSRGPSNYGYTF

abundance: NA
d_gene: TRBD1
len: 14
j_gene: TRBJ1-5
v_gene: TRBV5-1
CDR3nt: TGCGCCAGCAGCCCTGGACAGGGAAGGCAGCCCCAGCATTTT
CDR3aa: CASSPGQGRQPQHF

abundance: NA
d_gene: NA
len: 15
j_gene: TRBJ2-1
v_gene: TRBV5-4
CDR3nt: TGTGCCAGCAGCCACACTAGGGCGTCCTACAATGAGCAGTTCTTC
CDR3aa: CASSHTRASYNEQFF

abundance: NA
d_gene: NA
len: 13
j_gene: TRBJ1-3
v_gene: TRBV5-1
CDR3nt: TGCGCCAGCACCGGGGACATTGGAAACACCATATATTTT
CDR3aa: CASTGDIGNTIYF

abundance: once
d_gene: NA
len: 13
j_gene: TRBJ1-1
v_gene: TRBV19
CDR3nt: TGTGCCAGTAGTATGTTCTCGAACACTGAAGCTTTCTTT
CDR3aa: CASSMFSNTEAFF

abundance: NA
d_gene: TRBD1
len: 14
j_gene: TRBJ2-2
v_gene: TRBV19
CDR3nt: TGTGCCAGTAGTATATCGACAGGGATCGGGGAGCTGTTTTTT
CDR3aa: CASSISTGIGELFF

abundance: NA
d_gene: NA
len: 11
j_gene: TRBJ1-1
v_gene: TRBV20-1
CDR3nt: TGCAGTGCGGATACCCTTGCGGGGGCTTTCTTT
CDR3aa: CSADTLAGAFF

abundance: NA
d_gene: TRBD2
len: 13
j_gene: TRBJ2-7
v_gene: TRBV27
CDR3nt: TGTGCCAGCAGTACTGGACTAGTTGGCGAGCAGTACTTC
CDR3aa: CASSTGLVGEQYF

abundance: NA
d_gene: NA
len: 13
j_gene: TRBJ1-2
v_gene: TRBV20-1
CDR3nt: TGCAGTGCTAGTACACACGGGTCCCATGGCTACACCTTC
CDR3aa: CSASTHGSHGYTF

abundance: once
d_gene: NA
len: 12
j_gene: TRBJ1-2
v_gene: TRBV24-1
CDR3nt: TGTGCCACCAGTGACAACAGCTTCGGCTACACCTTC
CDR3aa: CATSDNSFGYTF

abundance: NA
d_gene: NA
len: 14
j_gene: TRBJ1-5
v_gene: TRBV4-2
CDR3nt: TGTGCCAGCAGCCATACGACAGGAGGCCAGCCCCAGCATTTT
CDR3aa: CASSHTTGGQPQHF

abundance: once
d_gene: TRBD1
len: 17
j_gene: TRBJ1-2
v_gene: TRBV29-1
CDR3nt: TGCAGCGTTGAAGATCGACGGGGGACAGGGGGCGCGTTTGGCTACACCTTC
CDR3aa: CSVEDRRGTGGAFGYTF

abundance: NA
d_gene: TRBD1
len: 14
j_gene: TRBJ1-4
v_gene: TRBV28
CDR3nt: TGTGCCAGCAGTGAACGGACAGGGGTTGAAAAACTGTTTTTT
CDR3aa: CASSERTGVEKLFF

abundance: once
d_gene: NA
len: 11
j_gene: TRBJ1-1
v_gene: TRBV12-3/TRBV12-4
CDR3nt: TGTGCCAGCAGTCCGGGACAAGAAGCTTTCTTT
CDR3aa: CASSPGQEAFF

abundance: NA
d_gene: TRBD1
len: 15
j_gene: TRBJ1-1
v_gene: TRBV7-9
CDR3nt: TGTGCCAGCAGCTTGGCCGGGACAGTGAACACTGAAGCTTTCTTT
CDR3aa: CASSLAGTVNTEAFF

abundance: NA
d_gene: TRBD1
len: 13
j_gene: TRBJ1-2
v_gene: TRBV7-9
CDR3nt: TGTGCCAGCAGCCGGGACAGCGTCTATGGCTACACCTTC
CDR3aa: CASSRDSVYGYTF

abundance: NA
d_gene: NA
len: 14
j_gene: TRBJ1-1
v_gene: TRBV6-5
CDR3nt: TGTGCCAGCATCCAACGGGGGGCGAGTTCTGAAGCTTTCTTT
CDR3aa: CASIQRGASSEAFF

abundance: NA
d_gene: NA
len: 15
j_gene: TRBJ2-1
v_gene: TRBV6-4
CDR3nt: TGTGCCAGCAGTGAGAAAAGCGGGTTTAACAATGAGCAGTTCTTC
CDR3aa: CASSEKSGFNNEQFF

abundance: many
d_gene: NA
len: 13
j_gene: TRBJ1-1
v_gene: TRBV27
CDR3nt: TGTGCCAGCAGTACTTACAGGGCCACTGAAGCTTTCTTT
CDR3aa: CASSTYRATEAFF